These T cell receptor beta chains were read from a single sample in a study of T cells in Graves' hyperthyroidism and ophthalmopathy. TCRdb analysed the multiplex PCR reads with MiXCR anew, one entry per CDR3 protein. The data show some 570,000 distinct CDR3 sequences, with 17% seen just once and roughly 18% held by the top ten. The sequenced sample consisted of blood. The receptors derive from a woman in her late teens or twenties with Graves' ophthalmopathy. Both conserved end residues are part of each CDR3. The D gene is left open where the match is weak. For some rows the clone size is stated as once, few or many, or as a class when expanded; others skip it.

v_call,j_call,d_call,clone_size,cdr3_nt,cdr3_aa
TRBV7-6,TRBJ2-1,-,-,TGTGCCAGCAGCCCGGGGCGGGAACGGTGGAATGAGCAGTTCTTC,CASSPGRERWNEQFF
TRBV12-3/TRBV12-4,TRBJ2-7,-,many,TGTGCCAGCAGTTTAAGGTCCACCTACGAGCAGTACTTC,CASSLRSTYEQYF
TRBV10-3,TRBJ2-1,TRBD2,-,TGTGCCATCAGCGAACTAGCGGGTACCTACAATGAGCAGTTCTTC,CAISELAGTYNEQFF
TRBV11-2,TRBJ1-1,TRBD1,many,TGTGCCAGCAGCTTAGGCCAGGGGGATTGGACTGAAGCTTTCTTT,CASSLGQGDWTEAFF
TRBV5-5,TRBJ2-5,TRBD2,-,TGTGCCAGCAGCTGGGACCCCCGGGAGGAAGAGACCCAGTACTTC,CASSWDPREEETQYF
TRBV28,TRBJ1-5,-,-,TGTGCCAGCAGTGGACTGAATAGCAATCAGCCCCAGCATTTT,CASSGLNSNQPQHF
TRBV6-1,TRBJ2-1,-,-,TGTGCCAGCAGTGAAGGTCAACAGGGCAACGTCTATGAGCAGTTCTTC,CASSEGQQGNVYEQFF
TRBV3-1,TRBJ2-7,-,many,TGTGCCAGCAGCCAAGAGGGGGCTAAGTCCTACGAGCAGTACTTC,CASSQEGAKSYEQYF
TRBV19,TRBJ2-7,-,few,TGTGCCAGTAGTATAGGCGCAGGGTCCGAGCAGTACTTC,CASSIGAGSEQYF
TRBV4-2,TRBJ2-7,TRBD2,-,TGTGCCAGCAGCCAAGATGCCGGGGGACTAGCGGGGGACCTCTCCTACGAGCAGTACTTC,CASSQDAGGLAGDLSYEQYF
TRBV9,TRBJ2-3,TRBD1,few,TGTGCCAGCAGCGTAACAGGGGGTACCGGAGATACGCAGTATTTT,CASSVTGGTGDTQYF
TRBV4-3,TRBJ2-7,-,many,TGCGCCAGCAGCCAAGTATGGGACGGCTCCTACGAGCAGTACTTC,CASSQVWDGSYEQYF
TRBV20-1,TRBJ2-2,-,few,TGCAGTGCCGTCCATTATCGAGGCACCGGGGAGCTGTTTTTT,CSAVHYRGTGELFF
TRBV12-3/TRBV12-4,TRBJ2-7,-,many,TGTGCCAGCAGTTCGGACTATACCTCCTACGAGCAGTACTTC,CASSSDYTSYEQYF
TRBV20-1,TRBJ1-5,TRBD1,-,TGCAGTGCTAGAGCAGGGGGCGCGCAGAGTCAGCCCCAGCATTTT,CSARAGGAQSQPQHF
TRBV20-1,TRBJ2-3,-,many,TGCAGTGCTAGTGGCCGTGCAGATACGCAGTATTTT,CSASGRADTQYF
TRBV12-3/TRBV12-4,TRBJ1-6,-,-,TGTGCCAGCAGTTTAGTCAGGAGTGATAATTCACCCCTCCACTTT,CASSLVRSDNSPLHF
TRBV15,TRBJ2-1,TRBD2,-,TGTGCCACCAGTCTCCTAGCGGGAGGGGGTTACAATGAGCAGTTCTTC,CATSLLAGGGYNEQFF
TRBV9,TRBJ1-2,-,-,TGTGCCAGCAGCCCTCAGAGGAGGGTCGGAGTTGATGGCTACACCTTC,CASSPQRRVGVDGYTF
TRBV6-1,TRBJ2-1,TRBD2,many,TGTGCCAGCTCAAGGACTAGCGGGGTGTACCACAATGAGCAGTTCTTC,CASSRTSGVYHNEQFF
TRBV28,TRBJ1-2,-,many,TGTGCCAGCACGCGACAAGAGTATGGCTACACCTTC,CASTRQEYGYTF
TRBV6-8,TRBJ2-7,-,-,TGTGCCAGCACCGACCAGGACACATATTTTTACGAGCAGTACTTC,CASTDQDTYFYEQYF
TRBV14,TRBJ2-7,TRBD2,-,TGTGCCAGCAGCCAAGATTTTAGCGGGAGTATGTACGAGCAGTACTTC,CASSQDFSGSMYEQYF
TRBV3-1,TRBJ2-7,TRBD2,few,TGTGCCAGCAGCCAAGGATGGTCTAGCGGGAGTACCGACGAGCAGTACTTC,CASSQGWSSGSTDEQYF
TRBV5-1,TRBJ2-1,-,few,TGCGCCAGCAGCGCCCAGCTGCCGGACAGTTCTTACTACAATGAGCAGTTCTTC,CASSAQLPDSSYYNEQFF
TRBV7-9,TRBJ2-7,TRBD1,many,TGTGCCAGCAGCTTGGGAACAGGGGGCACGAGCTCCTACGAGCAGTACTTC,CASSLGTGGTSSYEQYF
TRBV27,TRBJ2-3,TRBD2,-,TGTGCCACCCGACTAGCGGGAGTCCCCTGGTTCGCAGATACGCAGTATTTT,CATRLAGVPWFADTQYF
TRBV28,TRBJ2-1,TRBD2,few,TGTGCCAGCAGGGTGGGGACTAGCGGGGGGGGTGAGCAGTTCTTC,CASRVGTSGGGEQFF
TRBV12-3/TRBV12-4,TRBJ2-1,-,many,TGTGCCAGCAGTTCTTCAAGGGCGTTCTCCTACAATGAGCAGTTCTTC,CASSSSRAFSYNEQFF
TRBV9,TRBJ1-1,-,-,TGTGCCAGCAGCGTGCACCCGGGACGGGGAGCTTTCTTT,CASSVHPGRGAFF
TRBV9,TRBJ1-3,-,few,TGTGCCAGCAGCGTATCCCCCCGGGGAGCCGGAAACACCATATATTTT,CASSVSPRGAGNTIYF
TRBV20-1,TRBJ2-7,TRBD1,few,TGCAGTGTCCCGACAGGGAGTTACGAGCAGTACTTC,CSVPTGSYEQYF
TRBV5-1,TRBJ2-3,-,few,TGCGGAAGTAGATTGGGGGGCACAGATACGCAGTATTTT,CGSRLGGTDTQYF